These 12 T cell receptor beta chains share one sample of origin, sequenced in a study of Tregs in tolerant kidney transplant recipients. Libraries were prepared by immunoSEQ multiplex PCR; TCRdb keeps only in-frame clonotypes and omits some of them. The sample consists of just under 65,000 clones, less than 98% of them appearing once. Sequenced material: Tregs from blood, taken before the transplant. The receptor set was obtained from a human donor who received a combined kidney and bone marrow transplant.

The chain joins TRBV5-4 to TRBJ2-1; unclear D gene. The CDR3 has 15 amino acids. V was shortened by 4 bases and J by 4 bases, with 15 bases between the two germline ends. CDR1 SGHNT and CDR2 YYREEE come from the germline V gene (reference sequence). CDR3: CASSETGDFYNEQFF. The CDR3 region has the DNA TGTGCCAGCAGCGAGACTGGAGATTTTTACAATGAGCAGTTCTTC.

The J gene is TRBJ2-3, the V gene TRBV5-1; 11 nucleotides agree with TRBD1. V lost 2 bases, J lost 2 bases, and 4 bases stayed unmatched. CDR1 SGHRS and CDR2 YFSETQ come from the germline V gene. CDR3 size: 16 residues. For the CDR3, the DNA is TGCGCCAGCAGCTTCCGGGACAGGGGGGTCACAGATACGCAGTATTTT. Amino acid sequence: CASSFRDRGVTDTQYF.

The chain recombines TRBV15 with TRBJ2-7, with 7 bases fitting TRBD2. Germline V gene data show CDR1 as LNHNV and CDR2 as YYDKDF (reference sequence). This CDR3 spans 15 amino acids. The V gene end was trimmed by 0 bases and the J gene end by 0 bases; junction bases not matched to a gene: 2. In nucleotides, the CDR3 is TGTGCCACCAGCAGAGAAGCTAGCGGCTCCTACGAGCAGTACTTC. Protein sequence: CATSREASGSYEQYF. Variable domain in full (rest from reference TRBV15 and TRBJ2-7): DAMVIQNPRYQVTQFGKPVTLSCSQTLNHNVMYWYQQKSSQAPKLLFHYYDKDFNNEADTPDNFQSRRPNTSFCFLDIRSPGLGDTAMYLCATSREASGSYEQYFGPGTRLTVT.

J is TRBJ2-1 and V is TRBV27; the match to TRBD2 covers 10 bases. The CDR3 runs to 14 residues. CDR1 and CDR2 (germline): MNHEY, SMNVEV (reference sequence). V lost 4 bases to trimming and J lost 8 bases; unmatched junction nucleotides: 5. The CDR3 DNA sequence: TGTGCCAGCAGTTGGTCTAGCGGGAGTTATGAGCAGTTCTTC. Translating it yields CASSWSSGSYEQFF.

The gene calls are TRBV4-2 and TRBJ2-6, with D possibly TRBD1 on 6 matching bases. From germline, CDR1 is LGHNA and CDR2 YNFKEQ. Trimming took 6 bases from V and 4 from J, leaving 16 bases between them. The CDR3 spans 16 residues. The CDR3 spells CASSPRSGAGANVLTF. As DNA, the CDR3 is TGTGCCAGCAGTCCAAGGTCAGGGGCCGGGGCCAACGTCCTGACTTTC.

The chain has TRBV7-3 and TRBJ1-1; a weak D match, TRBD1 (5 bases). V gave up 2 bases and J gave up 4 bases, with 11 bases separating them. Germline V gene lookup returns CDR1 SGHTA and CDR2 FQGTGA. There are 14 residues in the CDR3. The CDR3 bases are TGTGCCAGCAGCTTAGCAGGGTTCAGCACTGAAGCTTTCTTT. Its protein product is CASSLAGFSTEAFF.

The chain recombines TRBV6-4 with TRBJ2-5; 7 bases are a match to TRBD2. Germline assignment: CDR1 MRHNA and CDR2 SNTAGT. The CDR3 runs to 13 residues. The J segment lost 5 bases and the V segment lost 2 bases, leaving 2 bases of the junction unmatched. The CDR3 DNA reads TGTGCCAGCAGTGACAGGGAGGGTGAGACCCAGTACTTC. It yields the protein CASSDREGETQYF.

The V call is TRBV5-4, the J call TRBJ2-2; 14 nucleotides line up with TRBD2. Germline CDR1 and CDR2: SGHNT and YYREEE (reference sequence). Germline trimming cut 4 bases from V and 0 bases from J; bases unmatched to any gene: 2. CDR3 length: 17 residues. The CDR3 sequence is CASSRGLAGANTGELFF. The CDR3 DNA sequence: TGTGCCAGCAGCCGGGGACTAGCGGGAGCGAACACCGGGGAGCTGTTTTTT.

In this sample, this clone turned up once. The genes are TRBV10-3 and TRBJ1-1, with 7 bases identical to TRBD1. The CDR3 consists of 17 residues. Germline V CDR1 and CDR2: ENHRY, SYGVKD. The V segment lost 7 bases and the J segment 1 base; nucleotides outside the gene matches: 15. The CDR3, as DNA: TGTGCCATCACACGACAGGGCCCATCACATGGGAACACTGAAGCTTTCTTT. As protein: CAITRQGPSHGNTEAFF.

The gene calls are TRBV5-1 and TRBJ2-7; 8 bases are a match to TRBD1. CDR3 size: 16 residues. From germline, CDR1 is SGHRS and CDR2 YFSETQ. The ends lost 1 base at V and 3 bases at J; junction bases unmatched: 9. The CDR3 is CASSLSAGTGIYEQYF. In DNA form, the CDR3 reads TGCGCCAGCAGCTTGTCCGCCGGGACAGGCATCTACGAGCAGTACTTC.

The rearrangement joins TRBV7-9 to TRBJ2-7; 8 nucleotides align to TRBD1. CDR1 and CDR2 (germline): SEHNR, FQNEAQ (reference sequence). The CDR3 length is 13 residues. The J segment lost 4 bases and the V segment lost 5 bases, leaving 4 bases of the junction unmatched. CDR3 bases: TGTGCCAGCAGCCGGACAGGGTCATACGAGCAGTACTTC. Translating gives CASSRTGSYEQYF.

The rearrangement joins TRBV27 to TRBJ2-4; D is perhaps TRBD1 (8 bases). CDR1 is MNHEY and CDR2 is SMNVEV in the germline V gene (reference sequence). The germline V and J ends were trimmed by 3 bases and 12 bases, with 21 bases remaining between them. CDR3 length: 15 residues. The CDR3 sequence: CASSFHRGGLGNQYF. The CDR3 DNA reads as TGTGCCAGCAGTTTCCACAGGGGGGGCCTGGGGAATCAGTACTTC.